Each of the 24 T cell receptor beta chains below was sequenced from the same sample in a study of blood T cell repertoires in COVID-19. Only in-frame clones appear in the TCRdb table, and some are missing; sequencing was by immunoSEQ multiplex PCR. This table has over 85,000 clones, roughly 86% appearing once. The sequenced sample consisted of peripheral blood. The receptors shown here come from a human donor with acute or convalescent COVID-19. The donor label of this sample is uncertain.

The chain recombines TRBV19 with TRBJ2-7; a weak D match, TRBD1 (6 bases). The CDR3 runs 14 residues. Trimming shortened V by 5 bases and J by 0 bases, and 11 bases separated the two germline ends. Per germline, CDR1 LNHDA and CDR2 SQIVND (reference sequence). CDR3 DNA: TGTGCCAGTAGTGCATTACAGGGCTCCTACGAGCAGTACTTC. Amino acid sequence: CASSALQGSYEQYF.

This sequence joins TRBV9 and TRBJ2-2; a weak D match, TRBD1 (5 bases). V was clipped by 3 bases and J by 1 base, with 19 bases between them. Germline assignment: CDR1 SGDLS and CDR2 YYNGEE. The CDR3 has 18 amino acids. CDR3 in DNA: TGTGCCAGCAGCGGTGCTAGGGGTAGTTCCCTGAACACCGGGGAGCTGTTTTTT. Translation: CASSGARGSSLNTGELFF.

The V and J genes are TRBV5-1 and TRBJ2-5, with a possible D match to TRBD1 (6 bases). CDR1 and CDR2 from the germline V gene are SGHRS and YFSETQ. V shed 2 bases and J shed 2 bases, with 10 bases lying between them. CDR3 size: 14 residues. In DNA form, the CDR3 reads TGCGCCAGCAGCTTCGGTACAGGGCAAGAGACCCAGTACTTC. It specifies CASSFGTGQETQYF.

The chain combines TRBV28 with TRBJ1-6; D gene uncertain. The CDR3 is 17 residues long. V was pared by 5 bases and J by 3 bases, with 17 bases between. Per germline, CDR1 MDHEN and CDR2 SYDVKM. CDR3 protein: CASSTWSEENYNSPLHF. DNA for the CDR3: TGTGCCAGCAGTACTTGGAGCGAGGAGAACTATAATTCACCCCTCCACTTT.

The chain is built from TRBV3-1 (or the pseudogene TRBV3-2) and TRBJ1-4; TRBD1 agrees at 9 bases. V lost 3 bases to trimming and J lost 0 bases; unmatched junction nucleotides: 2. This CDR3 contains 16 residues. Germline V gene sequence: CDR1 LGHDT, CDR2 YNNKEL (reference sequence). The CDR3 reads CASSQGQGATNEKLFF. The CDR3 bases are TGTGCCAGCAGCCAGGGACAGGGTGCAACTAATGAAAAACTGTTTTTT.

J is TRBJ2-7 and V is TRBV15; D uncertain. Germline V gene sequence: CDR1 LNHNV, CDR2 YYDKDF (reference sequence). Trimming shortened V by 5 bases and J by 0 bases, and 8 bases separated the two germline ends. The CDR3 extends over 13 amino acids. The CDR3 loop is CATSPYSSYEQYF. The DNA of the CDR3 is TGTGCCACCAGCCCATACTCCTCCTACGAGCAGTACTTC.

The CDR3: CASSVGSGSYEQYF. In nucleotides, the CDR3 is TGTGCCAGCAGCGTAGGGTCGGGCTCCTACGAGCAGTACTTC. This rearrangement joins TRBV9 to TRBJ2-7, with D unclear. CDR1 and CDR2 from the germline V gene are SGDLS and YYNGEE. CDR3 length equals 14 residues. Trimming took off 0 bases at V and 0 bases at J, with 7 bases between the two ends.

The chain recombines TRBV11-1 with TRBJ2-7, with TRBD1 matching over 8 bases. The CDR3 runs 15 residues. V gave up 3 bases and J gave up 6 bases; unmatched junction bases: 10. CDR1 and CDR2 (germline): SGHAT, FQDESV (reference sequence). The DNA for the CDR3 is TGTGCCAGCAGCTTCGAGGCCATACAGGGGGGCGAGCAGTACTTC. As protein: CASSFEAIQGGEQYF.

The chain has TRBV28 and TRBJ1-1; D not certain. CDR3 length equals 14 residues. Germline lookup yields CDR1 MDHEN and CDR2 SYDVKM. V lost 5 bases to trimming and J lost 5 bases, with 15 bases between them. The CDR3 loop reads CASSKLGRLTEAFF. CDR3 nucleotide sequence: TGTGCCAGCAGTAAGCTAGGGAGGCTGACTGAAGCTTTCTTT.

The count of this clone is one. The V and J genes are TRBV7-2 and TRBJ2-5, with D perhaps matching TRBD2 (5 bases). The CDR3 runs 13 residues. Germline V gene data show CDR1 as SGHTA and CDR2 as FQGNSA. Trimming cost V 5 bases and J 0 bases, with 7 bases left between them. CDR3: CASSPDYQETQYF. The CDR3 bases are TGTGCCAGCAGCCCGGACTACCAAGAGACCCAGTACTTC.

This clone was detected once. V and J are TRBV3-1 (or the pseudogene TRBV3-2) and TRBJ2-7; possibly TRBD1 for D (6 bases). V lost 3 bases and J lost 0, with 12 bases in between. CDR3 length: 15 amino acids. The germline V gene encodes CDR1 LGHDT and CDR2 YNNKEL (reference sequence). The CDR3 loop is CASSQAQGSSYEQYF. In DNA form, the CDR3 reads TGTGCCAGCAGCCAGGCACAGGGTAGCTCCTACGAGCAGTACTTC.

The CDR3 reads CASTTQGSSYNSPLHF. CDR3 DNA: TGTGCCAGCACCACACAGGGGAGCTCCTATAATTCACCCCTCCACTTT. The chain is built from TRBV28 and TRBJ1-6, with TRBD1 matching 7 bases. With 7 bases clipped from V and 0 bases from J, the junction kept 6 bases outside the gene matches. This CDR3 region has 16 residues. Per germline, CDR1 MDHEN and CDR2 SYDVKM.

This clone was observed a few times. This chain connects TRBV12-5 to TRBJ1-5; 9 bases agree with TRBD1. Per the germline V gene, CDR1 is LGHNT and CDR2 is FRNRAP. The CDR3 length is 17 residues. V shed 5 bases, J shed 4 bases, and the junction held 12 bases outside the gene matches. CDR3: CASGRNRDRESNQPQHF. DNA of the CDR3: TGTGCTAGTGGTCGAAACCGGGACAGGGAGTCGAATCAGCCCCAGCATTTT.

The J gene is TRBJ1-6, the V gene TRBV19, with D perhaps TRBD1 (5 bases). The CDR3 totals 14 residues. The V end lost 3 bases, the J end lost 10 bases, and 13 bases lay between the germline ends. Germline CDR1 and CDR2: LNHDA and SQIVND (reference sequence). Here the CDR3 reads CASSIPGPRSPLHF. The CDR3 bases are TGTGCCAGTAGTATCCCAGGGCCAAGGTCACCCCTCCACTTT.

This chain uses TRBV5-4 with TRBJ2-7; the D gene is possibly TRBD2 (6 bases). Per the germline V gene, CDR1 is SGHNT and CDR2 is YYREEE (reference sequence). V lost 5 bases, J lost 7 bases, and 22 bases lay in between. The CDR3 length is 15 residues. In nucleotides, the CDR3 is TGTGCCAGCAGTCGGAGGGGACGAGTGGCGGGGGAGCAGTACTTC. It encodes CASSRRGRVAGEQYF.

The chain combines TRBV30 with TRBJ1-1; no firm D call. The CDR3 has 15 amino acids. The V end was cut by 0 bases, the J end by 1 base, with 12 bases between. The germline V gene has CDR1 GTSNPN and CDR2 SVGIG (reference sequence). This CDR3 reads CAWSVLGSGNTEAFF. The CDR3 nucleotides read TGTGCCTGGAGTGTACTCGGGTCCGGGAACACTGAAGCTTTCTTT.

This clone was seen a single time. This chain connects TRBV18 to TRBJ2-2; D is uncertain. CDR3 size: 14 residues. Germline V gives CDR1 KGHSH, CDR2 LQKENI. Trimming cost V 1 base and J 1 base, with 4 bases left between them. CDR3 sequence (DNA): TGTGCCAGCTCACCACTTCAGAACACCGGGGAGCTGTTTTTT. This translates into CASSPLQNTGELFF.

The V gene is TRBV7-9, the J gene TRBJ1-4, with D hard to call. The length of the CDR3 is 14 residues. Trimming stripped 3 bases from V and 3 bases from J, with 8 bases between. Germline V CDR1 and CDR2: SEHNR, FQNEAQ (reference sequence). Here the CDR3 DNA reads TGTGCCAGCAGCTTTTGGACTCCTAATGAAAAACTGTTTTTT. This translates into CASSFWTPNEKLFF.

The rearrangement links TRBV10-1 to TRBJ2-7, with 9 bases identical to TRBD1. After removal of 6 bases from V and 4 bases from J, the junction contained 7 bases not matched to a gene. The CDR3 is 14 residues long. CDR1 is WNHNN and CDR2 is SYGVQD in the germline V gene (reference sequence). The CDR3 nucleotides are TGCGCCAGCAGGAGATGGACAGGGGAGTACGAGCAGTACTTC. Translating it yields CASRRWTGEYEQYF.

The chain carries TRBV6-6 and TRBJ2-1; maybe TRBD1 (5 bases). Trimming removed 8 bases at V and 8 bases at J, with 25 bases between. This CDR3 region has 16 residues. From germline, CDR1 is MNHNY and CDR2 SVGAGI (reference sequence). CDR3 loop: CASPNSPASRGDEQFF. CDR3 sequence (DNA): TGTGCCAGCCCCAACTCCCCCGCGTCAAGGGGCGATGAGCAGTTCTTC.

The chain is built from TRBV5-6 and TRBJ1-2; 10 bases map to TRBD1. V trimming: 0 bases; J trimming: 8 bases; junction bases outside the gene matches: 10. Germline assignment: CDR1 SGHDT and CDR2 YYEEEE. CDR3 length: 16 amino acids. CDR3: CASSLALGDRGRGYTF. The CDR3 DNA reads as TGTGCCAGCAGCTTGGCCCTAGGGGACAGGGGTCGAGGCTACACCTTC.

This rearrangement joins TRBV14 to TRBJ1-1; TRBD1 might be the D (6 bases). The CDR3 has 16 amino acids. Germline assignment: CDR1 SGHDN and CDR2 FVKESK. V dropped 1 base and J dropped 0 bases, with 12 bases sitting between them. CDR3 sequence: CASSQVGGVMNTEAFF. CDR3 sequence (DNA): TGTGCCAGCAGCCAAGTAGGGGGAGTCATGAACACTGAAGCTTTCTTT.

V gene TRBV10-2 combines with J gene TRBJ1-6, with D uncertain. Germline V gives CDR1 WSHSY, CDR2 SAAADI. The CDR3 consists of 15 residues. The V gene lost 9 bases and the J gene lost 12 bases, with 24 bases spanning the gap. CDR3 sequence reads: CASKDRVYYEGPLHF. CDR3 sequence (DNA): TGCGCCAGTAAAGACCGGGTCTACTACGAGGGACCCCTCCACTTT.

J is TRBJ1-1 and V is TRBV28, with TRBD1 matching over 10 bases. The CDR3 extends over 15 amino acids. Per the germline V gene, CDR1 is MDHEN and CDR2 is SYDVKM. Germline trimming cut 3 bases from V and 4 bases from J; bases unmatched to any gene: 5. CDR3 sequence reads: CASSFWDRGVTEAFF. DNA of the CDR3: TGTGCCAGCAGTTTCTGGGACAGGGGTGTCACTGAAGCTTTCTTT.